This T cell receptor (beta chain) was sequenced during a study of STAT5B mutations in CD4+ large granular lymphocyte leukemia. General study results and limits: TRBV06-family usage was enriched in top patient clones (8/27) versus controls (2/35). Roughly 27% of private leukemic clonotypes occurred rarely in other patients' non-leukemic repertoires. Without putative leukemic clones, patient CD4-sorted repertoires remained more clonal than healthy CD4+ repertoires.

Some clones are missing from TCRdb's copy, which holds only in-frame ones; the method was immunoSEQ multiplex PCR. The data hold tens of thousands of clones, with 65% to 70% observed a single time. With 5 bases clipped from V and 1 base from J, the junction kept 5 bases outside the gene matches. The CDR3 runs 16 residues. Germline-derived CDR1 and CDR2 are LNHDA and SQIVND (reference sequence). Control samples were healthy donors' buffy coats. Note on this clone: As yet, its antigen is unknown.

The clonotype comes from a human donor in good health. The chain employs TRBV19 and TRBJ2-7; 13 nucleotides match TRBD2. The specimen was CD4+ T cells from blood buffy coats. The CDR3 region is CASSPRLAGGSYEQYF. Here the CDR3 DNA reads TGTGCCAGTAGTCCCCGACTAGCGGGGGGTTCCTACGAGCAGTACTTC.